This is a list of T cell receptor beta chains from one sample in a study of T cell responses to AZD1222 COVID-19 vaccine. Some clones are missing from TCRdb's copy, which holds only in-frame ones; the method was immunoSEQ multiplex PCR. The data contain 210,000 or so clones, about 94% of them seen just once; the ten biggest clones take up over 1.5%. Sequences were derived from peripheral blood, sampled 28 days after the second dose of the MenACWY control vaccine. The receptors originated from an adult who received the MenACWY meningococcal vaccine as a control. The conserved cysteine and the conserved F or W are not part of the CDR3 here. The order of the fields is J gene, V gene, CDR3 protein.

TRBJ2-7 TRBV5-1 ASSFSGPSSYEQY
TRBJ1-1 TRBV27 ASSGGQAGPEAF
TRBJ1-2 TRBV6-5 ASSAGTGINYGYT
TRBJ1-3 TRBV27 ASREASAGNTIY
TRBJ1-5 TRBV6-5 ASRKDRERQPQH
TRBJ1-4 TRBV6-5 ASSSSQVAKLF
TRBJ2-7 TRBV6-6 ASSAGTGVYEQY
TRBJ2-2 TRBV7-2 ASRLTSGRGTGELF
TRBJ2-3 TRBV19 AEPPGLAGGGPDTQY
TRBJ1-2 TRBV28 ASSSPGAGYGYT
TRBJ1-4 TRBV5-1 ASSPPGTANEKLF
TRBJ1-5 TRBV27 ASSFLGDVSNQPQH
TRBJ2-7 TRBV2 ASSDSEGAHLYEQY
TRBJ1-6 TRBV6-1 ASSDGTGVLSPLH
TRBJ1-1 TRBV28 ASSFQQPRMTLEAF
TRBJ1-3 TRBV5-1 ASSLGTGRQIDTIY
TRBJ2-1 TRBV11-2 ASSFKRISNEQF
TRBJ2-7 TRBV28 ASSTGGTYEQY
TRBJ2-7 TRBV7-2 ASSLGTYEQY
TRBJ2-3 TRBV27 ASSDAGTGGGDTQY
TRBJ2-7 TRBV7-2 ASSLEGAPGYEQY
TRBJ1-1 TRBV30 AWSEETVSQAF